This T cell receptor beta chain appears in the sequencing data of a study of blood T cells in healthy people across ages. This clonotype was found a few times. A J-beta primer mix and a sample-barcoded 5' primer were used in a second PCR of roughly 6 to 12 cycles. A template-switch adaptor with 12 random nucleotides tagged each cDNA molecule. TCRdb analysed the 5' RACE reads with MiXCR anew, one entry per CDR3 protein. The sample holds 650,000 to 900,000 distinct CDR3 sequences, around 68% seen once. Extracted total RNA amounted to at least 5.5 micrograms for each sample. The sequenced sample consisted of blood. The receptor comes from a man younger than 45 in good health.

The CDR3 DNA follows: TGTGCCAGCGGCACAGGGGGCGTATGGAATGAGCAGTTCTTC. This translates into CASGTGGVWNEQFF. V and J are TRBV7-9 and TRBJ2-1; TRBD1 agrees at 9 bases. Germline V lookup: CDR1 SEHNR, CDR2 FQNEAQ (reference sequence). J gave up 7 bases and V 8 bases, and 9 bases lay outside the gene matches. CDR3 length: 14 amino acids.